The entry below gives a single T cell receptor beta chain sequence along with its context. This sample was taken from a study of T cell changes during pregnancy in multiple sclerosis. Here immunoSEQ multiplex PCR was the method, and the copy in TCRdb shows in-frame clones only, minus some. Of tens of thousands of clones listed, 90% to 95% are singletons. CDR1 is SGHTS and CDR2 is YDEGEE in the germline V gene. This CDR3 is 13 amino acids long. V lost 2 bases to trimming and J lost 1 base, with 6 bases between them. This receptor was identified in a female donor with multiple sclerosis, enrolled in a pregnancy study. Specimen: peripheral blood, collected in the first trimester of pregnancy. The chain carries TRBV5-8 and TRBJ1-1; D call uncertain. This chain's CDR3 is CASSFVRNTEAFF. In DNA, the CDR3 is TGTGCCAGCAGCTTCGTGAGGAACACTGAAGCTTTCTTT.